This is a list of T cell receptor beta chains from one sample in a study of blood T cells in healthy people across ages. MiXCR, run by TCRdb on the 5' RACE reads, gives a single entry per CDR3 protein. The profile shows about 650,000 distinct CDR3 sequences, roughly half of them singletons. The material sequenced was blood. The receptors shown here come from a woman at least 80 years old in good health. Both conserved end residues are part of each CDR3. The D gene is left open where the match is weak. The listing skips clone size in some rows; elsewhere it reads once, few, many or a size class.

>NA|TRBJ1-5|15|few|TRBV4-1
CASSRGAERYQPQHF
TGCGCCAGCAGCCGCGGGGCGGAGCGATATCAGCCCCAGCATTTT
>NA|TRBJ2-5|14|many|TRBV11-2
CASSRIGSQETQYF
TGTGCCAGCAGCCGGATCGGGAGCCAAGAGACCCAGTACTTC
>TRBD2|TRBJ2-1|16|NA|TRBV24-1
CATSDLRGGDDNEQFF
TGTGCCACCAGTGACCTTCGGGGGGGCGACGACAATGAGCAGTTCTTC
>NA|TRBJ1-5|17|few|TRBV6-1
CASDLGTTKLGNQPQHF
TGTGCCAGCGATTTGGGGACGACCAAATTGGGCAATCAGCCCCAGCATTTT
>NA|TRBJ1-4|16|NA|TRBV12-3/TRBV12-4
CASSLVSYFNGEKLFF
TGTGCCAGCAGTTTAGTTTCCTATTTCAATGGGGAAAAACTGTTTTTT
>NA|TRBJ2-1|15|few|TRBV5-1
CASSRGLSSYNEQFF
TGCGCCAGCAGCCGGGGGCTGAGCTCCTACAATGAGCAGTTCTTC
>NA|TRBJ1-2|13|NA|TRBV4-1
CASSRTQDCGYTF
TGCGCCAGCAGCCGGACGCAGGACTGTGGCTACACCTTC
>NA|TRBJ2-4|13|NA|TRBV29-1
CSVERGRSNIQYF
TGCAGCGTTGAAAGGGGCAGGTCAAACATTCAGTACTTC
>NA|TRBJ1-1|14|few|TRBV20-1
CRGVSRDTQLRAFF
TGCAGGGGGGTAAGCCGGGACACCCAGCTGAGGGCTTTCTTT
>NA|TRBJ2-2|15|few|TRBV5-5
CASSGLATNTGELFF
TGTGCCAGCAGCGGTCTAGCGACGAACACCGGGGAGCTGTTTTTT
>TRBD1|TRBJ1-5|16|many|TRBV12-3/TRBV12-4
CASSLGTGGGGQPQHF
TGTGCCAGCAGTTTGGGTACAGGGGGCGGGGGTCAGCCCCAGCATTTT
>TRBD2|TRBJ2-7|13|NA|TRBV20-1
CSVTGLDSYEQYF
TGCAGTGTCACGGGACTAGACTCCTACGAGCAGTACTTC
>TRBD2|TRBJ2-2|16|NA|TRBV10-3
CATNGLTSGNTGELFF
TGTGCCACCAACGGACTGACTAGCGGGAACACCGGGGAGCTGTTTTTT
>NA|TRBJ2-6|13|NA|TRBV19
CASSAWGANVLTF
TGTGCCAGTAGTGCCTGGGGAGCCAACGTCCTGACTTTC
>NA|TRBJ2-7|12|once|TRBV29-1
CSVEAETPEQYF
TGCAGCGTTGAAGCAGAAACTCCCGAGCAGTACTTC
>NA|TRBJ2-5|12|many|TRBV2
CASTGVQETQYF
TGTGCCAGCACCGGTGTCCAAGAGACCCAGTACTTC
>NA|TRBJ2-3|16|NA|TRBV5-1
CASSPAWLALSDTQYF
TGCGCCAGCAGCCCAGCATGGCTAGCATTGTCAGATACGCAGTATTTT
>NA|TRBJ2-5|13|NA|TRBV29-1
CSVDRTAKETQYF
TGCAGCGTTGACCGGACAGCCAAAGAGACCCAGTACTTC
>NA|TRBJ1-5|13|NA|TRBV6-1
CASSEFMPQPQHF
TGTGCCAGCAGTGAATTTATGCCTCAGCCCCAGCATTTT
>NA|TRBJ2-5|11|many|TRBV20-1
CSASVRETQYF
TGCAGTGCTAGTGTCCGGGAGACCCAGTACTTC
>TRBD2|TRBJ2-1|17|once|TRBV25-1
CASSANLAGASYNEQFF
TGTGCCAGCAGTGCCAATTTAGCGGGGGCCTCCTACAATGAGCAGTTCTTC
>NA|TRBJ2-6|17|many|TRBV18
CASSPRQVDSGANVLTF
TGTGCCAGCTCACCAAGGCAAGTGGACTCTGGGGCCAACGTCCTGACTTTC
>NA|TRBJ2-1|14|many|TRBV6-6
CASSYSGVSNEQFF
TGTGCCAGCAGTTACTCAGGGGTCAGCAATGAGCAGTTCTTC
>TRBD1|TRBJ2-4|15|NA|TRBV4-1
CASSQVQGASNEQYF
TGCGCCAGCAGCCAAGTTCAGGGGGCTTCCAATGAGCAGTACTTC
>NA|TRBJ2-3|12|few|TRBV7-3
CASSPITDTQYF
TGTGCCAGCAGCCCGATTACAGATACGCAGTATTTT
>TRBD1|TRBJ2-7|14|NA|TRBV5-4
CASSGTGGTYEQYF
TGTGCCAGCAGCGGGACAGGGGGAACGTACGAGCAGTACTTC
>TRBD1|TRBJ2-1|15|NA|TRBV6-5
CASSFDRDKYNEQFF
TGTGCCAGCAGTTTTGACAGGGACAAGTACAATGAGCAGTTCTTC
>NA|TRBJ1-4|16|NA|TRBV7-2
CASSLRGGPLEEKLFF
TGTGCCAGCAGCTTACGGGGGGGTCCACTGGAGGAAAAACTGTTTTTT
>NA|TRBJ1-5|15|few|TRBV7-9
CASSRGGAPNQPQHF
TGTGCCAGCAGCCGGGGAGGGGCCCCCAATCAGCCCCAGCATTTT
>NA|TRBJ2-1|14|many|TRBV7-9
CASSLPTLGNEQFF
TGTGCCAGCAGCTTGCCGACGTTAGGGAATGAGCAGTTCTTC
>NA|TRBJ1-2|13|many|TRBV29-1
CSVTENRNYGYTF
TGCAGCGTTACGGAGAATAGGAACTATGGCTACACCTTC
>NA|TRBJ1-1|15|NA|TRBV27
CAISPRDGMNTEAFF
TGTGCCATCAGTCCCCGGGACGGCATGAACACTGAAGCTTTCTTT
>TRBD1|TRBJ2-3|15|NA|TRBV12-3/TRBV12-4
CASSNRGGQTDTQYF
TGTGCCAGCAGTAACAGGGGTGGGCAAACAGATACGCAGTATTTT
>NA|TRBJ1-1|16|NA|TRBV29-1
CSVEWWTGPDGGEAFF
TGCAGCGTTGAATGGTGGACCGGACCGGACGGGGGTGAAGCTTTCTTT
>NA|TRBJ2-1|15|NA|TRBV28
CASSSSLAGAGEQFF
NA
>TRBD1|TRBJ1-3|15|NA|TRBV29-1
CSVEDRETVGNTIYF
TGCAGCGTAGAGGACAGGGAAACGGTTGGAAACACCATATATTTT
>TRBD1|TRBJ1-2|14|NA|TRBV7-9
CASSSRTGEDGYTF
TGTGCCAGCAGCTCCCGGACAGGGGAGGATGGCTACACCTTC
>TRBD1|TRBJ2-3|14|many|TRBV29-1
CSVDADRDTDTQYF
TGCAGCGTTGATGCGGACAGGGACACAGATACGCAGTATTTT
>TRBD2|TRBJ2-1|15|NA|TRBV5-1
CASSLAGGANNEQFF
TGCGCCAGCAGCTTGGCGGGGGGGGCGAACAATGAGCAGTTCTTC
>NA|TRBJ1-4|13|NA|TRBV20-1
CSAGEAPYEKLFF
TGCAGTGCCGGGGAGGCCCCCTATGAAAAACTGTTTTTT
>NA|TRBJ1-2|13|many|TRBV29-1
CSVEFLPGDGYTF
TGCAGCGTTGAATTCCTCCCCGGAGATGGCTACACCTTC
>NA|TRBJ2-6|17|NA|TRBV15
CATGDVRAQVGANVLTF
TGTGCCACCGGGGATGTTCGGGCCCAGGTAGGGGCCAACGTCCTGACTTTC
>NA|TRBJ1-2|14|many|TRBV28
CASSPAGAGSGYTF
TGTGCCAGCAGTCCCGCGGGGGCAGGGAGTGGCTACACCTTC
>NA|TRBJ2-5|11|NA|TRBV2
CASTRERAQYF
TGTGCCAGCACACGAGAGAGGGCCCAGTACTTC
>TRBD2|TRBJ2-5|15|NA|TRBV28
CASSTPQGGAETQYF
TGTGCCAGCAGTACCCCGCAGGGAGGGGCAGAGACCCAGTACTTC
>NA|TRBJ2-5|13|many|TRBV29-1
CSGTGNVQETQYF
TGCAGCGGGACCGGGAACGTCCAAGAGACCCAGTACTTC
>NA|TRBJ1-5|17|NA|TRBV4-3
CASSQETNIGGQWPQHF
TGCGCCAGCAGCCAAGAAACAAACATCGGTGGACAATGGCCCCAGCATTTT
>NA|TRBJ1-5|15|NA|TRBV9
CASSVGEGGGQPQHF
TGTGCCAGCAGCGTAGGGGAGGGAGGGGGTCAGCCCCAGCATTTT
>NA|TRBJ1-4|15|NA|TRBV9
CASSGPPGGSEKLFF
TGTGCCAGCAGCGGGCCCCCGGGGGGGAGTGAAAAACTGTTTTTT
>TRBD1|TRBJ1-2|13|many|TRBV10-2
CASGDRGTYGYTF
TGCGCCAGCGGGGACAGGGGCACCTATGGCTACACCTTC
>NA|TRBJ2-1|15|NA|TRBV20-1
CSARDPRLNYNEQFF
TGCAGTGCTAGAGATCCCCGACTAAACTACAATGAGCAGTTCTTC
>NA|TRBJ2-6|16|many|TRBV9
CASSVVGGSGANVLTF
TGTGCCAGCAGCGTAGTAGGAGGTAGTGGGGCCAACGTCCTGACTTTC
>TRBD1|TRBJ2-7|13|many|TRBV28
CASSGTGGYEQYF
TGTGCCAGCAGTGGGACAGGGGGATACGAGCAGTACTTC